This T cell receptor (beta chain) was documented in a study of response to subunit inactivated influenza vaccine. Concerning this clonotype itself: Its specificity is unknown.

Trimming pared 3 bases from V and 5 bases from J, leaving 11 bases between. Looked up from germline, CDR1 is LNHNV and CDR2 is YYDKDF (reference sequence). This CDR3 contains 15 residues. TCRdb passed the RT-PCR reads through MiXCR, listing each CDR3 protein once. Of around 580,000 distinct CDR3 sequences listed, about 10% are singletons. Study-wide results and caveats: Every seasonal influenza vaccination brings in few new T cells, the authors suggested.

This chain uses TRBV15 with TRBJ1-6, with D hard to call. The input for sequencing was PBMCs from blood, taken on the day of vaccination. This sequence originates from a man aged 45 to 65 who received an inactivated influenza vaccine. This CDR3 reads CATSRDPANNSPLHF. DNA of the CDR3: TGTGCCACCAGCAGGGACCCTGCAAATAATTCACCCCTCCACTTT.